The 15 T cell receptor beta chains presented below share a single source sample, sequenced in a study of cytomegalovirus exposure and HLA in healthy donors. The protocol was immunoSEQ multiplex PCR, while the TCRdb copy is restricted to in-frame clones and leaves out a portion. The repertoire holds 250,000 to 400,000 clones, with 70% to 90% as singletons. The source material was PBMCs. The receptors come from a man aged 25-40 years in good health and CMV-seronegative.

This chain links TRBV25-1 with TRBJ1-4, with a possible D match to TRBD1 (6 bases). CDR1 is MGHDK and CDR2 is SYGVNS in the germline V gene. The CDR3 covers 17 residues. Trimming pared 1 base from V and 3 bases from J, leaving 15 bases between. The CDR3 coding sequence is TGTGCCAGCAGTGAATGGGAATCAGGGGCGTCTAATGAAAAACTGTTTTTT. Translation gives CASSEWESGASNEKLFF.

The chain recombines TRBV29-1 with TRBJ2-7, with TRBD1 as a possible D gene (6 bases). V was pared by 5 bases and J by 6 bases, with 14 bases between. Germline V gene data show CDR1 as SQVTM and CDR2 as ANQGSEA. This CDR3 is built from 12 residues. The CDR3 loop is CSVHAGAPEQYF. The CDR3 region has the DNA TGCAGCGTTCACGCAGGGGCTCCCGAGCAGTACTTC.

This rearrangement joins TRBV4-1 to TRBJ1-4; D is perhaps TRBD1 (5 bases). Trimming left V 0 bases short and J 6 bases short, with 11 bases between. CDR3 length: 15 amino acids. Germline V gene data show CDR1 as MGHRA and CDR2 as YSYEKL. For the CDR3, the DNA is TGCGCCAGCAGCCAAGAAAGGGGTTGGGATGAAAAACTGTTTTTT. Translation: CASSQERGWDEKLFF.

The V call is TRBV7-6, the J call TRBJ2-1, with TRBD2 matching 9 bases. This CDR3 has 15 residues. V gave up 4 bases and J gave up 8 bases; unmatched junction bases: 9. Germline CDR1 SGHVS, CDR2 FNYEAQ. Here the CDR3 DNA reads TGTGCCAGCAGCTCCCTAGCGGGGTCCGTCTATGAGCAGTTCTTC. Its protein product is CASSSLAGSVYEQFF.

The V gene is TRBV6-1, the J gene TRBJ2-5; D is unclear. Germline CDR1 reads MNHNS; CDR2 reads SASEGT. The CDR3 is made up of 13 amino acids. The germline V and J ends were trimmed by 4 bases and 2 bases, with 8 bases remaining between them. Here the CDR3 reads CASSGSGQETQYF. The CDR3 DNA sequence: TGTGCCAGCAGTGGGTCAGGACAAGAGACCCAGTACTTC.

J is TRBJ2-5 and V is TRBV7-9; 7 bases are a match to TRBD2. Germline trimming cut 5 bases from V and 0 bases from J; bases unmatched to any gene: 9. The CDR3 covers 16 residues. In germline, CDR1 is SEHNR, CDR2 FQNEAQ (reference sequence). The CDR3 sequence: CASSPRGTKYQETQYF. The CDR3 nucleotides are TGTGCCAGCAGCCCCCGGGGGACTAAGTACCAAGAGACCCAGTACTTC. Full variable domain (remainder filled in from reference TRBV7-9 and TRBJ2-5): DTGVSQNPRHKITKRGQNVTFRCDPISEHNRLYWYRQTLGQGPEFLTYFQNEAQLEKSRLLSDRFSAERPKGSFSTLEIQRTEQGDSAMYLCASSPRGTKYQETQYFGPGTRLLVL.

In nucleotides, the CDR3 is TGTGCCAGCAGCGCCGGGACAGGGATGTTATCGGCGCCCCAGTACTTC. As protein: CASSAGTGMLSAPQYF. The V and J genes are TRBV2 and TRBJ2-5; TRBD1 matches 9 bases. The CDR3 loop spans 16 amino acids. V lost 6 bases, J lost 9 bases, and 17 bases stayed unmatched. The germline V gene encodes CDR1 SNHLY and CDR2 FYNNEI.

This chain joins TRBV7-8 and TRBJ2-1, with 8 positions matching TRBD2. Trimming at V came to 4 bases and at J to 6 bases, leaving 5 bases not matched to a gene. This CDR3 region has 14 residues. In germline, CDR1 is SGHVS, CDR2 FQNEAQ. CDR3 amino acids: CASSSPSGSNEQFF. The CDR3 region has the DNA TGTGCCAGCAGCTCCCCTAGCGGGTCCAATGAGCAGTTCTTC.

V and J are TRBV6-5 and TRBJ1-2; 7 bases align to TRBD1. V lost 7 bases and J lost 2; bases outside the gene matches: 4. Germline CDR1 and CDR2: MNHEY and SVGAGI. This CDR3 comprises 13 residues. The CDR3 sequence is CASTQDRNYGYTF. The CDR3 nucleotides are TGTGCCAGCACACAGGACAGGAACTATGGCTACACCTTC.

The chain recombines TRBV2 with TRBJ1-2; perhaps TRBD1 as D (5 bases). Germline values: CDR1 SNHLY, CDR2 FYNNEI. V was clipped by 3 bases and J by 7 bases, with 12 bases between them. The length of the CDR3 is 13 residues. CDR3 loop: CASSDPGRSGYTF. The CDR3 DNA follows: TGTGCCAGCAGTGACCCAGGGCGAAGTGGCTACACCTTC. Combining the CDR3 with reference TRBV2 and TRBJ1-2 gives the whole variable domain EPEVTQTPSHQVTQMGQEVILRCVPISNHLYFYWYRQILGQKVEFLVSFYNNEISEKSEIFDDQFSVERPDGSNFTLKIRSTKLEDSAMYFCASSDPGRSGYTFGSGTRLTVV.

The V call is TRBV30, the J call TRBJ2-5, with 7 nucleotides matching TRBD2. CDR3 length: 14 amino acids. With 1 base clipped from V and 1 base from J, the junction kept 3 bases outside the gene matches. Germline CDR1 reads GTSNPN; CDR2 reads SVGIG (reference sequence). The CDR3 loop is CAWSAGLVQETQYF. For the CDR3, the DNA is TGTGCCTGGAGTGCAGGACTAGTCCAAGAGACCCAGTACTTC.

V gene TRBV4-1 combines with J gene TRBJ2-7; weak D call: TRBD1 (6 bases). The CDR3 has 14 residues. V was clipped by 2 bases and J by 7 bases, with 15 bases between them. CDR1 is MGHRA, CDR2 YSYEKL, per germline. The CDR3 reads CASSQLGQWQEQYF. In DNA form, the CDR3 reads TGCGCCAGCAGCCAATTAGGACAGTGGCAGGAGCAGTACTTC.

V and J are TRBV30 and TRBJ2-3, with 11 nucleotides matching TRBD1. The V and J ends lost 0 bases and 4 bases, in that order; junction bases with no gene match: 6. Germline-derived CDR1 and CDR2 are GTSNPN and SVGIG (reference sequence). The CDR3 spans 16 residues. CDR3 DNA sequence: TGTGCCTGGAGTGTATACGGACAGGGGGCATCAGATACGCAGTATTTT. Amino acid sequence: CAWSVYGQGASDTQYF.

The chain carries TRBV7-2 and TRBJ2-1, with 8 bases that match TRBD2. Unmatched junction bases numbered 6, after V lost 0 bases and J lost 11 bases. CDR1 is SGHTA, CDR2 FQGNSA, per germline. CDR3 length equals 14 residues. The CDR3 is CASSLASSGGKQFF. CDR3 DNA sequence: TGTGCCAGCAGCTTAGCGTCCAGCGGGGGAAAGCAGTTCTTC. The complete variable domain, with remaining parts taken from reference TRBV7-2 and TRBJ2-1, reads GAGVSQSPSNKVTEKGKDVELRCDPISGHTALYWYRQSLGQGLEFLIYFQGNSAPDKSGLPSDRFSAERTGGSVSTLTIQRTQQEDSAVYLCASSLASSGGKQFFGPGTRLTVL.

The V and J genes are TRBV4-1 and TRBJ2-6, with 7 bases lining up with TRBD1. Germline V gene data show CDR1 as MGHRA and CDR2 as YSYEKL. The CDR3 has 18 residues. The junction had 7 bases not matched to a gene; V was cut back by 1 base and J by 1 base. The CDR3 spells CASSQAGTVFSGANVLTF. The CDR3 nucleotides read TGCGCCAGCAGCCAAGCCGGGACAGTCTTTTCTGGGGCCAACGTCCTGACTTTC.